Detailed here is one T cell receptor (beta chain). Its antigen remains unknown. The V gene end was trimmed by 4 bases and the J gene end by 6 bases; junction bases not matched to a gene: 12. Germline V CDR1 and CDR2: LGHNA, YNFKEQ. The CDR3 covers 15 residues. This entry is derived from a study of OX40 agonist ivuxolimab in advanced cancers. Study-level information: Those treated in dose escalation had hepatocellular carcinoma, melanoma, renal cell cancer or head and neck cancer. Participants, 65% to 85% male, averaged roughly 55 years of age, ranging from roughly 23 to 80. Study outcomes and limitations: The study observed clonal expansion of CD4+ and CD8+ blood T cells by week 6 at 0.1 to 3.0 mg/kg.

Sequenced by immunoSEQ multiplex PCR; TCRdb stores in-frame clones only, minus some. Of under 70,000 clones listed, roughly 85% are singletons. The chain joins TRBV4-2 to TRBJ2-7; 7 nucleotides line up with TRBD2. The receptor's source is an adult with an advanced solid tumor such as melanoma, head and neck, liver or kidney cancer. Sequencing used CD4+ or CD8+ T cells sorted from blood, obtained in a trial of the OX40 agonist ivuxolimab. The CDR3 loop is CASSRSGEGLPEQYF. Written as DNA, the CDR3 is TGTGCCAGCAGCCGGAGTGGGGAGGGCCTGCCCGAGCAGTACTTC.